The rows below give T cell receptor beta chains drawn from one sample of a study of cytotoxic CD8 clonotypes in ibrutinib-treated CLL. The table came from immunoSEQ multiplex PCR; TCRdb's copy has only in-frame clones and leaves some out. This table holds approximately 320,000 clones, over 60% found once. Here the sequenced sample was PBMCs, taken after 36 months of ibrutinib treatment. These receptors all stem from a human donor with chronic lymphocytic leukemia. Each CDR3 is given with its conserved first and last residue.

j_call v_call cdr3_aa
TRBJ2-7 TRBV9 CASSPQGGLAVLEQYF
TRBJ2-3 TRBV27 CASKTGLAADTQYF
TRBJ2-1 TRBV29-1 CSVEVRIYNEQFF
TRBJ2-7 TRBV27 CASSLGAGHSYEQYF
TRBJ2-6 TRBV4-1 CASSQAPRAPRISGANVLTF
TRBJ2-7 TRBV5-1 CASSLLGGTTSTYEQYF
TRBJ2-3 TRBV27 CASSTLPLAGGPSTDTQYF
TRBJ2-5 TRBV6-5 CASSWTGGAETQYF
TRBJ2-7 TRBV7-2 CASSFLAGGSEQYF
TRBJ1-5 TRBV28 CASSLLGDRQNQPQHF